This T cell receptor (beta chain) was identified in a study of T cells in Graves' hyperthyroidism and ophthalmopathy. Unmatched junction bases numbered 2, after V lost 6 bases and J lost 4 bases. CDR1 and CDR2 (germline): MNHEY, SMNVEV (reference sequence). This CDR3 has 14 amino acids. This clonotype was observed many times. What it recognizes is unknown. Template material for amplifying TCR beta CDR3 regions consisted of RNA transcripts. Using the HTBI primer set, a first-round RT-PCR was run on the TCR CDR3. TCRdb fed the multiplex PCR reads into MiXCR, producing one record per CDR3 protein. The profile covers hundreds of thousands of distinct CDR3 sequences, with 11% to 15% appearing a single time and more than 8.5% taken by the ten largest. Study findings and constraints: Most thyroid clonotypes expanded above 0.001 appeared in blood too.

This clonotype was obtained from a woman younger than 35 with Graves' hyperthyroidism. The rearrangement links TRBV27 to TRBJ2-7; 14 bases align to TRBD2. Source material: blood. The CDR3 DNA reads as TGTGCCAGCAGGGGACTAGCGGGAGTTTACGAGCAGTACTTC. Its translation is CASRGLAGVYEQYF.